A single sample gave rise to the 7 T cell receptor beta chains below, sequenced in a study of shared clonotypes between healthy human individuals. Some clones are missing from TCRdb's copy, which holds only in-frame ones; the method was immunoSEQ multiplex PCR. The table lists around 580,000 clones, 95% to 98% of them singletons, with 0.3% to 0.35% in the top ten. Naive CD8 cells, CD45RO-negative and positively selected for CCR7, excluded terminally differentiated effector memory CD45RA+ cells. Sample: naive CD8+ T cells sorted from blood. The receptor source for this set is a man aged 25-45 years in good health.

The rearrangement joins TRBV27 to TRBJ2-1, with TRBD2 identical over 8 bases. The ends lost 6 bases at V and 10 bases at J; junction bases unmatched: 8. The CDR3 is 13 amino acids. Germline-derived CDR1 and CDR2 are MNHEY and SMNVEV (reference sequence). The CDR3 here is CASSPSGGREQFF. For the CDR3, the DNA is TGTGCCAGCAGCCCCTCGGGGGGGAGGGAGCAGTTCTTC.

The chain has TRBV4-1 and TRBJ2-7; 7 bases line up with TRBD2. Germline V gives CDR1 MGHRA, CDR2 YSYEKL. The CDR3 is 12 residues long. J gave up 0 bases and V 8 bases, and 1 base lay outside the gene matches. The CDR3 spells CASRGSSYEQYF. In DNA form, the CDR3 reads TGCGCCAGCCGCGGGAGCTCCTACGAGCAGTACTTC.

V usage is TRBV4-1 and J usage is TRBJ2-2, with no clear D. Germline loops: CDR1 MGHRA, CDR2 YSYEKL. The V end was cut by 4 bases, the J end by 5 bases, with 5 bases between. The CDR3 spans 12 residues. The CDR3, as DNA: TGCGCCAGCAGCCTTTTAACCGGGGAGCTGTTTTTT. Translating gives CASSLLTGELFF.

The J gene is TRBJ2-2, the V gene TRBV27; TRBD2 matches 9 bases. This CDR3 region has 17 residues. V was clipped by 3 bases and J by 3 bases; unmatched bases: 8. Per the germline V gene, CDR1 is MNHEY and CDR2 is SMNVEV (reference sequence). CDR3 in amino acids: CASSLRATSGYTGELFF. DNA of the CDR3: TGTGCCAGCAGTTTGAGGGCGACTAGCGGTTACACCGGGGAGCTGTTTTTT.

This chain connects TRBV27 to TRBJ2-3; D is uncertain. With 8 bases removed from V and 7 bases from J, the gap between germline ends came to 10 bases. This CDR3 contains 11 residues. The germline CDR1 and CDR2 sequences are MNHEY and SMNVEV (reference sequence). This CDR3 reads CASSLGNTQYF. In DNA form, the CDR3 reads TGTGCCAGCTCCCTGGGGAATACGCAGTATTTT.

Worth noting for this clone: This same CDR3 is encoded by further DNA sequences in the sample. In nucleotides, the CDR3 is TGTGCCAGCAGTTTCGGGACTGAAGCTTTCTTT. Amino acids: CASSFGTEAFF. The V and J genes are TRBV28 and TRBJ1-1, with no clear D. With 3 bases removed from V and 5 bases from J, the gap between germline ends came to 4 bases. The CDR3 spans 11 residues. Germline V gene lookup returns CDR1 MDHEN and CDR2 SYDVKM.

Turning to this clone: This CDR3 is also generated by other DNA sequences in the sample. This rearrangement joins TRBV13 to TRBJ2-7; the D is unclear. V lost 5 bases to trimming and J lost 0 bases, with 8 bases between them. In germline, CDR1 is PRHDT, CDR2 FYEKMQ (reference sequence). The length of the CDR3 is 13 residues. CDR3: CASSPQSSYEQYF. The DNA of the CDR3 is TGTGCCAGCAGCCCTCAGAGCTCCTACGAGCAGTACTTC.